The next 16 T cell receptor beta chains were all read from a single sample in a study of beta chain features in type 1 diabetes. Study-wide results and limits: Moderately but significantly shorter TCRB CDR3s were found in Type 1 diabetes patients in all four CD4+ subsets.

Antigen specificity for these receptors is unknown. Every bit of the isolated RNA underwent reverse transcription, so sequencing read expressed TCRB transcripts. Using immunoSEQ multiplex PCR, the repertoire was profiled, and TCRdb retains in-frame clones only, with some absent. The data show around 710,000 clones, with 9.5% to 15% seen just once and about 0.11% held by the top ten. Sequenced material: naive CD4+ T cells from blood. These receptors came from a man in his thirties or forties with type 1 diabetes.

This clone was picked up a small number of times. The rearrangement uses TRBV5-1 and TRBJ2-1; D might be TRBD1 (6 bases). This CDR3 contains 15 residues. Germline V gene lookup returns CDR1 SGHRS and CDR2 YFSETQ. With 0 bases removed from V and 7 bases from J, the gap between germline ends came to 14 bases. The CDR3 DNA is TGCGCCAGCAGCTTGGAGCCAGGGGCTGGTAATGAGCAGTTCTTC. Translated, it gives CASSLEPGAGNEQFF.

This rearrangement joins TRBV5-1 to TRBJ2-2; the D is unclear. The germline gives CDR1 SGHRS, CDR2 YFSETQ. CDR3 size: 15 residues. V gave up 1 base and J gave up 5 bases, with 12 bases separating them. Written as DNA, the CDR3 is TGCGCCAGCAGCTTGTGGGGTAGCTCAACCGGGGAGCTGTTTTTT. This sequence encodes CASSLWGSSTGELFF.

The J gene is TRBJ2-5, the V gene TRBV29-1; D possibly corresponds to TRBD2 (5 bases). The DNA end favors TRBJ2-7, so the J call may be wrong. The CDR3 sequence is 12 residues long. Looked up from germline, CDR1 is SQVTM and CDR2 is ANQGSEA. The CDR3 is CSVVPGAYEQYF. CDR3 DNA sequence: TGCAGCGTTGTTCCCGGGGCCTACGAGCAGTACTTC.

This clone has a handful of counts. The chain links TRBV2 to TRBJ1-6, with 10 positions matching TRBD1. The J segment lost 10 bases and the V segment lost 0 bases, leaving 6 bases of the junction unmatched. This CDR3 region has 16 residues. The germline V gene encodes CDR1 SNHLY and CDR2 FYNNEI. CDR3 sequence: CASSEASGQGNSPLHF. CDR3 sequence (DNA): TGTGCCAGCAGTGAAGCCTCGGGACAGGGGAACTCACCCCTCCACTTT.

This sequence joins TRBV16 and TRBJ1-1; D call uncertain. CDR1 is KGHSY, CDR2 FQNENV, per germline. This CDR3 region has 14 residues. V was shortened by 1 base and J by 1 base, with 7 bases between the two germline ends. The CDR3 bases are TGTGCCAGCAGCCAATATGTCGCGAACACTGAAGCTTTCTTT. Its protein is CASSQYVANTEAFF.

The chain uses TRBV9 and TRBJ1-2; 9 bases fit TRBD1. CDR1 SGDLS and CDR2 YYNGEE come from the germline V gene. The CDR3 has 16 amino acids. With V trimmed by 3 bases and J by 1 base, 7 bases remained unmatched. The CDR3, as DNA: TGTGCCAGCAGCGGAGGGACAGGGCGGGATAACTATGGCTACACCTTC. Its translation is CASSGGTGRDNYGYTF.

This clone came up a few times. V is TRBV28 and J is TRBJ1-5; D unresolved. V shed 6 bases and J shed 3 bases, with 3 bases lying between them. CDR3 length equals 11 residues. Germline-derived CDR1 and CDR2 are MDHEN and SYDVKM. CDR3 sequence (DNA): TGTGCCAGCAGAGACAATCAGCCCCAGCATTTT. Protein sequence: CASRDNQPQHF. Based on the CDR3 plus reference TRBV28 and TRBJ1-5, the full variable domain is DVKVTQSSRYLVKRTGEKVFLECVQDMDHENMFWYRQDPGLGLRLIYFSYDVKMKEKGDIPEGYSVSREKKERFSLILESASTNQTSMYLCASRDNQPQHFGDGTRLSIL.

This clone was counted only a few times. This chain connects TRBV5-4 to TRBJ1-4; 11 bases map to TRBD1. Germline values: CDR1 SGHNT, CDR2 YYREEE (reference sequence). This CDR3 contains 16 residues. V lost 4 bases to trimming and J lost 5 bases; unmatched junction nucleotides: 7. The CDR3 DNA reads TGTGCCAGCAGCATTGGACAGGGGGCTCTGAATGAAAAACTGTTTTTT. Its protein product is CASSIGQGALNEKLFF.

This clone has just a few counts. The chain couples TRBV28 to TRBJ2-3, with TRBD2 as a possible D gene (6 bases). The CDR3 is 15 residues long. The germline V gene has CDR1 MDHEN and CDR2 SYDVKM. Trimming removed 4 bases from V and 4 bases from J, with 15 bases in between. The CDR3 sequence: CASSWLGGSPDTQYF. Here the CDR3 DNA reads TGTGCCAGCAGTTGGTTGGGGGGTAGCCCAGATACGCAGTATTTT.

The chain carries TRBV5-6 and TRBJ1-2; D is ambiguous. The germline V gene has CDR1 SGHDT and CDR2 YYEEEE. Deletions cut 0 bases from V and 9 bases from J, with 9 bases between. The CDR3 length is 12 residues. This CDR3 is CASSLEPFSYTF. CDR3 coding DNA: TGTGCCAGCAGCTTGGAGCCTTTCAGCTACACCTTC.

This clone was found a few times. This sequence joins TRBV6-1 and TRBJ1-1, with unresolved D. Per the germline V gene, CDR1 is MNHNS and CDR2 is SASEGT. Trimming removed 5 bases from V and 5 bases from J, with 18 bases in between. This CDR3 region has 15 residues. CDR3 amino acids: CASSPGRRIGTEAFF. DNA of the CDR3: TGTGCCAGCAGTCCTGGACGGCGGATCGGGACTGAAGCTTTCTTT.

The chain employs TRBV7-2 and TRBJ2-7, with D tentatively TRBD2 (6 bases). Germline values: CDR1 SGHTA, CDR2 FQGNSA. The CDR3 extends over 14 amino acids. V gave up 1 base and J gave up 3 bases, with 10 bases separating them. In DNA, the CDR3 is TGTGCCAGCAGCTTAGACGGGACTTACTACGAGCAGTACTTC. This codes for CASSLDGTYYEQYF.

Comment on this clone: Different DNA sequences within this sample yield the same CDR3. This chain uses TRBV7-2 with TRBJ1-2; D might be TRBD1 (5 bases). Germline V gene lookup returns CDR1 SGHTA and CDR2 FQGNSA. This CDR3 comprises 14 residues. Trimming removed 1 base at V and 0 bases at J, with 6 bases between. In nucleotides, the CDR3 is TGTGCCAGCAGCTTAGAGACAGCTAACTATGGCTACACCTTC. It is translated as CASSLETANYGYTF. The whole variable domain, remainder taken from reference TRBV7-2 and TRBJ1-2, is GAGVSQSPSNKVTEKGKDVELRCDPISGHTALYWYRQSLGQGLEFLIYFQGNSAPDKSGLPSDRFSAERTGGSVSTLTIQRTQQEDSAVYLCASSLETANYGYTFGSGTRLTVV.

The V call is TRBV30, the J call TRBJ2-7; 11 positions match TRBD2. The CDR3 extends over 15 amino acids. Unmatched junction bases numbered 11, after V lost 5 bases and J lost 5 bases. Germline V CDR1 and CDR2: GTSNPN, SVGIG (reference sequence). The CDR3 here is CAWGTLGLAVHEQYF. The CDR3 nucleotides read TGTGCCTGGGGGACGCTGGGACTAGCGGTTCACGAGCAGTACTTC.

The chain recombines TRBV21-1 with TRBJ2-1; TRBD1, the D gene given by the table, was not confirmed from the DNA. TRBV21-1 is termed a pseudogene. The CDR3 loop spans 17 amino acids. CDR3 sequence reads: CASSIAGTGTSYNEQFF. The CDR3 DNA reads TGTGCCAGCAGCATTGCCGGGACAGGGACTTCCTACAATGAGCAGTTCTTC.

This clone was seen just once. The chain employs TRBV19 and TRBJ2-1; 10 bases align to TRBD1. Germline CDR1 is LNHDA and CDR2 is SQIVND (reference sequence). This CDR3 is built from 14 residues. J was trimmed by 6 bases and V by 3 bases; bases with no gene match: 2. The CDR3 reads CASSMGQGLNEQFF. DNA of the CDR3: TGTGCCAGTAGTATGGGACAGGGGCTCAATGAGCAGTTCTTC.